The 29 T cell receptor beta chains listed next were all sequenced from one sample in a study of control samples from healthy donors and cancer patients. TCRdb keeps only in-frame clones here, not all; method: immunoSEQ multiplex PCR. The data contain under 300,000 clones, 82% of them singletons. The source material was PBMCs. The receptors originated from a woman aged 60-75 years with lung cancer.

The chain has TRBV6-5 and TRBJ2-5; TRBD2 might be the D (6 bases). V was clipped by 6 bases and J by 5 bases, with 16 bases between them. The CDR3 sequence is 14 residues long. Germline V gene sequence: CDR1 MNHEY, CDR2 SVGAGI. This chain's CDR3 is CASSYMRAGETQYF. CDR3 DNA: TGTGCCAGCAGCTACATGAGGGCGGGGGAGACCCAGTACTTC.

V usage is TRBV5-1 and J usage is TRBJ2-5; D not certain. The V end lost 4 bases, the J end lost 0 bases, and 7 bases lay between the germline ends. From germline, CDR1 is SGHRS and CDR2 YFSETQ. The CDR3 sequence is 13 residues long. Here the CDR3 DNA reads TGCGCCAGCAGCGCGCGATACCAAGAGACCCAGTACTTC. This sequence encodes CASSARYQETQYF.

This chain connects TRBV5-1 to TRBJ2-7; maybe TRBD1 (6 bases). Trimming removed 3 bases from V and 6 bases from J, with 22 bases in between. CDR3 length: 16 residues. Germline V gene sequence: CDR1 SGHRS, CDR2 YFSETQ. The CDR3 protein is CASSYLPTGLTLEQYF. In nucleotides, the CDR3 is TGCGCCAGCAGCTACCTCCCGACAGGCCTCACCCTCGAGCAGTACTTC.

This CDR3 reads CASSEGGANYGYTF. CDR3 coding DNA: TGTGCCAGCAGTGAAGGGGGAGCTAACTATGGCTACACCTTC. The chain employs TRBV6-1 and TRBJ1-2, with D unresolved. V shed 1 base and J shed 0 bases, with 6 bases lying between them. This CDR3 spans 14 amino acids. Germline CDR1 MNHNS, CDR2 SASEGT.

CDR3 bases: TGTGCCAGCAGCTTAGGTTCAAACACTGAAGCTTTCTTT. Translation gives CASSLGSNTEAFF. The chain joins TRBV5-5 to TRBJ1-1; no firm D call. The CDR3 totals 13 residues. V was pared by 2 bases and J by 2 bases, with 7 bases between. Germline lookup yields CDR1 SGHKS and CDR2 YYEKEE (reference sequence).

The chain uses TRBV7-2 and TRBJ1-5; 9 bases agree with TRBD1. The CDR3 runs 13 residues. V shed 6 bases and J 6 bases; nucleotides not matched to a gene: 3. Looked up from germline, CDR1 is SGHTA and CDR2 is FQGNSA. CDR3 nucleotide sequence: TGTGCCAGCAGTCGGACAGGGGCTCAGCCCCAGCATTTT. It is translated as CASSRTGAQPQHF. The whole variable domain, remainder taken from reference TRBV7-2 and TRBJ1-5, is GAGVSQSPSNKVTEKGKDVELRCDPISGHTALYWYRQSLGQGLEFLIYFQGNSAPDKSGLPSDRFSAERTGGSVSTLTIQRTQQEDSAVYLCASSRTGAQPQHFGDGTRLSIL.

A single count supports this clone. The chain links TRBV18 to TRBJ2-7; D is unresolved. The CDR3 spans 14 residues. The V gene's germline CDR1 is KGHSH and CDR2 LQKENI. V was pared by 6 bases and J by 0 bases, with 12 bases between. This chain's CDR3 is CASSQGRSSYEQYF. The CDR3 coding sequence is TGTGCCAGCTCCCAAGGGCGAAGCTCCTACGAGCAGTACTTC.

This chain joins TRBV2 and TRBJ1-4; 9 bases align to TRBD1. From germline, CDR1 is SNHLY and CDR2 FYNNEI. V gave up 6 bases and J gave up 11 bases; unmatched junction bases: 4. CDR3 length equals 12 residues. CDR3 protein: CASRNDRGKLFF. CDR3 DNA sequence: TGTGCCAGCAGAAATGACAGGGGGAAACTGTTTTTT. The complete variable domain, with remaining parts taken from reference TRBV2 and TRBJ1-4, reads EPEVTQTPSHQVTQMGQEVILRCVPISNHLYFYWYRQILGQKVEFLVSFYNNEISEKSEIFDDQFSVERPDGSNFTLKIRSTKLEDSAMYFCASRNDRGKLFFGSGTQLSVL.

The chain has TRBV7-9 and TRBJ2-3; D unresolved. The V end was cut by 5 bases, the J end by 5 bases, with 14 bases between. The CDR3 sequence is 14 residues long. In germline, CDR1 is SEHNR, CDR2 FQNEAQ (reference sequence). CDR3 residues: CASSPRAGGDTQYF. The DNA for the CDR3 is TGTGCCAGCAGCCCCAGAGCCGGTGGAGATACGCAGTATTTT.

This clone was counted once. The rearrangement uses TRBV14 and TRBJ2-5; unclear D gene. The CDR3 runs 12 residues. In germline, CDR1 is SGHDN, CDR2 FVKESK. V was clipped by 4 bases and J by 7 bases, with 10 bases between them. The CDR3 DNA sequence: TGTGCCAGCAGCCCGAGTGGGTGGACCCAGTACTTC. This gives the protein CASSPSGWTQYF.

The rearrangement joins TRBV5-4 to TRBJ1-1; D unresolved. Deletions cut 1 base from V and 7 bases from J, with 8 bases between. From germline, CDR1 is SGHNT and CDR2 YYREEE (reference sequence). CDR3 length equals 12 residues. This chain's CDR3 is CASSLNSLEAFF. The CDR3 DNA is TGTGCCAGCAGCTTGAACAGCCTTGAAGCTTTCTTT.

The chain carries TRBV5-1 and TRBJ2-7; 9 nucleotides line up with TRBD2. The CDR3 sequence is 15 residues long. The ends lost 3 bases at V and 3 bases at J; junction bases unmatched: 7. Germline V gene data show CDR1 as SGHRS and CDR2 as YFSETQ. The CDR3 nucleotides are TGCGCCAGCAGCTCTGGCGGGGGGGCGAGCTACGAGCAGTACTTC. The encoded protein is CASSSGGGASYEQYF.

This chain connects TRBV14 to TRBJ2-1; tentative D call: TRBD1 (7 bases). This CDR3 spans 13 amino acids. V was shortened by 5 bases and J by 12 bases, with 17 bases between the two germline ends. The germline V gene encodes CDR1 SGHDN and CDR2 FVKESK. CDR3 nucleotide sequence: TGTGCCAGCAGCGCTACAGGGGCCGGGGGGCAGTTCTTC. This translates into CASSATGAGGQFF.

This chain links TRBV7-6 with TRBJ1-3; TRBD1 matches at 7 bases. Germline-derived CDR1 and CDR2 are SGHVS and FNYEAQ. J was trimmed by 3 bases and V by 5 bases; bases with no gene match: 4. This CDR3 has 14 amino acids. The chain's CDR3 is CASSRDRVGNTIYF. The CDR3 bases are TGTGCCAGCAGCCGAGACAGGGTTGGAAACACCATATATTTT.

V is TRBV30 and J is TRBJ2-7; 12 positions agree with TRBD2. The V segment lost 5 bases and the J segment 2 bases; nucleotides outside the gene matches: 4. The CDR3 sequence is 14 residues long. Per the germline V gene, CDR1 is GTSNPN and CDR2 is SVGIG (reference sequence). The CDR3 loop is CAWVPSGRAYEQYF. CDR3 nucleotide sequence: TGTGCCTGGGTCCCTAGCGGGAGGGCCTACGAGCAGTACTTC.

The rearrangement uses TRBV27 and TRBJ2-4; unclear D gene. The CDR3 is 16 amino acids. Germline values: CDR1 MNHEY, CDR2 SMNVEV (reference sequence). The V and J ends lost 2 bases and 0 bases respectively, with 11 bases between them. The CDR3 DNA reads as TGTGCCAGCAGTTTAGGGTTATCCTTAGCCAAAAACATTCAGTACTTC. Translating it yields CASSLGLSLAKNIQYF.

The chain joins TRBV5-1 to TRBJ2-2; D might be TRBD1 or TRBD2, each matching 5 bases. V gave up 7 bases and J gave up 5 bases, with 18 bases separating them. Germline V CDR1 and CDR2: SGHRS, YFSETQ. This CDR3 has 15 residues. The CDR3 sequence: CASGLTQGYTGELFF. As DNA, the CDR3 is TGCGCCAGCGGACTCACCCAGGGTTATACCGGGGAGCTGTTTTTT.

The chain combines TRBV9 with TRBJ2-7, with D possibly TRBD1 on 6 matching bases. V was cut by 4 bases and J by 6 bases, with 20 bases left in between. This CDR3 comprises 15 residues. Germline CDR1 SGDLS, CDR2 YYNGEE. The CDR3 sequence: CASSPQGGWSGEQYF. CDR3 bases: TGTGCCAGCAGCCCCCAAGGGGGATGGAGCGGCGAGCAGTACTTC.

The chain is built from TRBV19 and TRBJ2-2; 10 bases agree with TRBD2. V gave up 3 bases and J gave up 4 bases; unmatched junction bases: 5. Germline CDR1 reads LNHDA; CDR2 reads SQIVND (reference sequence). The CDR3 is made up of 16 amino acids. The CDR3 coding sequence is TGTGCCAGTAGTATCCGAAGCGGGAGGGGCACCGGGGAGCTGTTTTTT. As protein: CASSIRSGRGTGELFF.

The gene calls are TRBV2 and TRBJ1-2; TRBD1 matches at 10 bases. The germline V gene encodes CDR1 SNHLY and CDR2 FYNNEI. This CDR3 spans 13 amino acids. Losses at the gene ends were 4 bases for V and 7 bases for J; bases not matched to a gene: 3. CDR3 protein: CASSGRDRGGYTF. The CDR3 nucleotides read TGTGCCAGCAGTGGCCGGGACAGGGGTGGCTACACCTTC.

The chain has TRBV15 and TRBJ1-1; D remains unclear. The V end lost 0 bases, the J end lost 6 bases, and 14 bases lay between the germline ends. The CDR3 runs 15 residues. Germline V gene lookup returns CDR1 LNHNV and CDR2 YYDKDF (reference sequence). Here the CDR3 DNA reads TGTGCCACCAGCAGAGATGCGGGGTTGGCGGCTGAAGCTTTCTTT. Its translation: CATSRDAGLAAEAFF.

This chain joins TRBV12-3 or TRBV12-4 and TRBJ2-1; D unclear. This CDR3 is 12 amino acids long. Trimming removed 4 bases at V and 8 bases at J, with 9 bases between. The CDR3: CASSSGPYEQFF. As DNA, the CDR3 is TGTGCCAGCAGTTCTGGGCCTTATGAGCAGTTCTTC.

The chain has TRBV7-3 and TRBJ2-4; tentative D call: TRBD1 (6 bases). The CDR3 spans 13 residues. V was cut by 3 bases and J by 9 bases, with 12 bases left in between. CDR1 and CDR2 from the germline V gene are SGHTA and FQGTGA. DNA of the CDR3: TGTGCCAGCAGCTTGCAGGGGCGCGGCATTCAGTACTTC. This translates into CASSLQGRGIQYF.

V is TRBV5-4 and J is TRBJ1-2, with a tentative D call TRBD1 (6 bases). The germline gives CDR1 SGHNT, CDR2 YYREEE (reference sequence). CDR3 length: 12 amino acids. V was clipped by 4 bases and J by 8 bases, with 12 bases between them. The CDR3 DNA reads TGTGCCAGCAGCCTCGACACAGGGGGCTACACCTTC. Encoded protein: CASSLDTGGYTF. Complete variable domain (other parts from reference TRBV5-4 and TRBJ1-2): ETGVTQSPTHLIKTRGQQVTLRCSSQSGHNTVSWYQQALGQGPQFIFQYYREEENGRGNFPPRFSGLQFPNYSSELNVNALELDDSALYLCASSLDTGGYTFGSGTRLTVV.

The chain employs TRBV5-1 and TRBJ2-7; a weak D match, TRBD1 (5 bases). The CDR3 consists of 16 residues. Germline V lookup: CDR1 SGHRS, CDR2 YFSETQ. V gave up 2 bases and J gave up 1 base, with 16 bases separating them. This chain's CDR3 is CASSFVYRTSSYEQYF. DNA of the CDR3: TGCGCCAGCAGCTTCGTCTACAGGACATCATCCTACGAGCAGTACTTC.

This chain uses TRBV24-1 with TRBJ2-6; D could derive from TRBD1 or TRBD2 (5 bases each). There are 14 residues in the CDR3. The germline gives CDR1 KGHDR, CDR2 SFDVKD. Trimming left V 9 bases short and J 4 bases short, with 12 bases between. CDR3: CATEGSLGANVLTF. The CDR3 DNA follows: TGTGCCACCGAGGGGTCTCTCGGGGCCAACGTCCTGACTTTC.

This sequence joins TRBV28 and TRBJ2-2, with a weak D call TRBD2 (6 bases). V was pared by 4 bases and J by 6 bases, with 18 bases between. This CDR3 contains 16 residues. Looked up from germline, CDR1 is MDHEN and CDR2 is SYDVKM. CDR3 amino acids: CASSSQGAGYPGELFF. The CDR3 bases are TGTGCCAGCAGTTCCCAAGGGGCGGGGTATCCCGGGGAGCTGTTTTTT.

The chain couples TRBV7-9 to TRBJ2-7; D ambiguous. V shed 0 bases and J shed 2 bases, with 8 bases lying between them. The CDR3 runs 14 residues. Looked up from germline, CDR1 is SEHNR and CDR2 is FQNEAQ (reference sequence). This chain's CDR3 is CASSLAAQTYEQYF. The CDR3 nucleotides are TGTGCCAGCAGCTTAGCGGCTCAGACCTACGAGCAGTACTTC.

Comments on this clone: Other DNA sequences of this sample code for an identical CDR3. J is TRBJ2-7 and V is TRBV19; a possible D gene is TRBD1 (6 bases). V was cut by 4 bases and J by 0 bases, with 7 bases left in between. The CDR3 covers 13 residues. The V gene's germline CDR1 is LNHDA and CDR2 SQIVND (reference sequence). The CDR3 loop reads CASSKGGSYEQYF. The DNA for the CDR3 is TGTGCCAGTAGTAAAGGGGGCTCCTACGAGCAGTACTTC.